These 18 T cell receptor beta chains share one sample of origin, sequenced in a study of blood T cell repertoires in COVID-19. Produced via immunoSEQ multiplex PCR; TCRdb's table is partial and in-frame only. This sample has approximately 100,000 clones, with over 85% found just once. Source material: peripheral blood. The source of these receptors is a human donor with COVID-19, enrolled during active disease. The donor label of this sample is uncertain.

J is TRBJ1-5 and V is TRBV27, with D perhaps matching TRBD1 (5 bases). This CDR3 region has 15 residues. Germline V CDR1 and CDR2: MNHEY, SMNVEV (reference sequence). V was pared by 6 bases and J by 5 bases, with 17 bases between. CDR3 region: CASSLAGGMDQPQHF. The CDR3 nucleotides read TGTGCCAGCAGCTTGGCCGGGGGAATGGATCAGCCCCAGCATTTT.

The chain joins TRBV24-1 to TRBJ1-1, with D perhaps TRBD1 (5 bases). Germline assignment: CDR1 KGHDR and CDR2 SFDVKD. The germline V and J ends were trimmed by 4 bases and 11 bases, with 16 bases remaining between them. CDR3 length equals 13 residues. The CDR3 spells CATSDRVQRRAFF. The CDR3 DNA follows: TGTGCCACCAGTGACAGGGTTCAGCGTAGGGCTTTCTTT.

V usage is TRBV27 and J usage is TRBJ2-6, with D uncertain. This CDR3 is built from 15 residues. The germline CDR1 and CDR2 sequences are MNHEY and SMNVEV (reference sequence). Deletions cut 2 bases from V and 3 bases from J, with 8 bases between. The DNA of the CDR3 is TGTGCCAGCAGTTTAGGGCACGGTGGGGCCAACGTCCTGACTTTC. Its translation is CASSLGHGGANVLTF.

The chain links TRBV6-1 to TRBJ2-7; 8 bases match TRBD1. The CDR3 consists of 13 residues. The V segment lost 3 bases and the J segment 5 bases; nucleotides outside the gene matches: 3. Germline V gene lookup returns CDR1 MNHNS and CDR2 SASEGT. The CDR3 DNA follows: TGTGCCAGCAGTGACGCGGACAGGGACGAGCAGTACTTC. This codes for CASSDADRDEQYF.

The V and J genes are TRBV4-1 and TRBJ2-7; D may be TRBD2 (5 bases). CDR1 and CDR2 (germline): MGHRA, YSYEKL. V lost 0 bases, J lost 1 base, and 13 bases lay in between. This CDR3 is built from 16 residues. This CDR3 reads CASSQDKRTGSYEQYF. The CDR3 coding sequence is TGCGCCAGCAGCCAAGATAAAAGGACTGGGTCCTACGAGCAGTACTTC.

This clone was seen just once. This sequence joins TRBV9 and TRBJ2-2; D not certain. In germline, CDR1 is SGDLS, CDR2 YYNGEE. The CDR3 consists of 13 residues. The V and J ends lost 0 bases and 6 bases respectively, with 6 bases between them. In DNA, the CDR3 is TGTGCCAGCAGCGTAGAGCTAGCCGGGGAGCTGTTTTTT. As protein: CASSVELAGELFF.

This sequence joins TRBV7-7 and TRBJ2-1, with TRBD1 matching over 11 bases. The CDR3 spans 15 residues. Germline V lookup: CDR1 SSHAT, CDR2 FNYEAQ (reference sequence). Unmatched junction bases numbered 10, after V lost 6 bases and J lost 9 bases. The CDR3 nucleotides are TGTGCCAGCAGTCTCAGGGGACAGGGGGAAAGTGAGCAGTTCTTC. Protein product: CASSLRGQGESEQFF. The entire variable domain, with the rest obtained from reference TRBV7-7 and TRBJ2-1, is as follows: GAGVSQSPRYKVTKRGQDVTLRCDPISSHATLYWYQQALGQGPEFLTYFNYEAQPDKSGLPSDRFSAERPEGSISTLTIQRTEQRDSAMYRCASSLRGQGESEQFFGPGTRLTVL.

CDR3 sequence (DNA): TGTGCCAGCAGGTCCGAGGGGACTAGCGGGCCGGGAGAGCAGTACTTC. It yields the protein CASRSEGTSGPGEQYF. This sequence joins TRBV7-2 and TRBJ2-7; 12 bases are a match to TRBD2. The V segment lost 6 bases and the J segment 7 bases; nucleotides outside the gene matches: 13. Per the germline V gene, CDR1 is SGHTA and CDR2 is FQGNSA. There are 16 residues in the CDR3.

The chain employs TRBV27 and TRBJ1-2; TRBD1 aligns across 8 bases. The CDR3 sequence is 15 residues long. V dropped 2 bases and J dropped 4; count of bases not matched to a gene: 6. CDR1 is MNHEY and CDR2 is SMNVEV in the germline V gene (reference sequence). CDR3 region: CASSLRQGITYGYTF. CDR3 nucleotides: TGTGCCAGCAGTTTACGACAGGGGATTACCTATGGCTACACCTTC.

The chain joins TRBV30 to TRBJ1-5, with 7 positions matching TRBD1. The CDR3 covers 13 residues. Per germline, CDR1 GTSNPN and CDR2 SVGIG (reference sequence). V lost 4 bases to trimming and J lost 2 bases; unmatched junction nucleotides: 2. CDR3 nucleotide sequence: TGTGCCTGGAAAGGGGGCGGCAATCAGCCCCAGCATTTT. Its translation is CAWKGGGNQPQHF.

CDR3 in amino acids: CASSNFGQGIGNQPQHF. The CDR3 DNA sequence: TGCGCCAGCAGTAACTTCGGACAGGGGATTGGCAATCAGCCCCAGCATTTT. J is TRBJ1-5 and V is TRBV10-2, with TRBD1 identical over 9 bases. There are 17 residues in the CDR3. After removal of 5 bases from V and 2 bases from J, the junction contained 10 bases not matched to a gene. Germline V gene lookup returns CDR1 WSHSY and CDR2 SAAADI.

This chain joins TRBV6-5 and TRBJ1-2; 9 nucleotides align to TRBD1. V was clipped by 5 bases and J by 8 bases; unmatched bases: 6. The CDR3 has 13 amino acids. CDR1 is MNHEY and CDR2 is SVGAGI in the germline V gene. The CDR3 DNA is TGTGCCAGCAGTAGAACAGGGGGCCACGGCTACACCTTC. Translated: CASSRTGGHGYTF.

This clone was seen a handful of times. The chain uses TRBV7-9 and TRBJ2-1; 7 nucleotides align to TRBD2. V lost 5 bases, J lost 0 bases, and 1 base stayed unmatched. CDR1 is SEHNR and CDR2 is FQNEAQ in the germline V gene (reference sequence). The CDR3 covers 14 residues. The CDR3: CASSKRDSYNEQFF. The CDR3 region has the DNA TGTGCCAGCAGCAAGCGGGACTCCTACAATGAGCAGTTCTTC.

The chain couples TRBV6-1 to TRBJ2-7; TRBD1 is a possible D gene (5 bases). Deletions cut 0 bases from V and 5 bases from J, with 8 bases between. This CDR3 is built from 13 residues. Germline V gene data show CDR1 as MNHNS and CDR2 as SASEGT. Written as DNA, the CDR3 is TGTGCCAGCAGTGAAGCAGGGGCAGACGAGCAGTACTTC. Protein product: CASSEAGADEQYF.

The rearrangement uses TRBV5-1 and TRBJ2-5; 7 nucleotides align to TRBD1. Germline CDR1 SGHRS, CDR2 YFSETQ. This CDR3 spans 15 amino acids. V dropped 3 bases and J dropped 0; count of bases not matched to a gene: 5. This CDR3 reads CASSSKRGHQETQYF. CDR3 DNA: TGCGCCAGCAGCTCCAAGAGGGGGCACCAAGAGACCCAGTACTTC. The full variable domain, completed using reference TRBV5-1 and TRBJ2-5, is KAGVTQTPRYLIKTRGQQVTLSCSPISGHRSVSWYQQTPGQGLQFLFEYFSETQRNKGNFPGRFSGRQFSNSRSEMNVSTLELGDSALYLCASSSKRGHQETQYFGPGTRLLVL.

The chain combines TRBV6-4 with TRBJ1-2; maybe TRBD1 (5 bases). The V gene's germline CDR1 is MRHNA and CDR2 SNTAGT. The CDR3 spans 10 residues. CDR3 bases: TGTCCGAGACAGAACTATGGCTACACCTTC. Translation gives CPRQNYGYTF.

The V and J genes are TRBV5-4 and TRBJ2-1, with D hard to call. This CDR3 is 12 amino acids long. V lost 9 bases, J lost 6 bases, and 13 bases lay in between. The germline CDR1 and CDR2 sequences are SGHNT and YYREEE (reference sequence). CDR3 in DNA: TGTGCCACCAGATTAGATAGCAATGAGCAGTTCTTC. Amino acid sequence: CATRLDSNEQFF.

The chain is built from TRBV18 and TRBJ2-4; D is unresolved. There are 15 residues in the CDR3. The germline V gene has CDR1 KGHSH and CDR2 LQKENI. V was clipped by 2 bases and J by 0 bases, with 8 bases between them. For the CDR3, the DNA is TGTGCCAGCTCACCAGCGAGTTTAGCCAAAAACATTCAGTACTTC. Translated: CASSPASLAKNIQYF.